The 29 T cell receptor beta chains given below trace back to one sample, sequenced in a study of cytomegalovirus exposure and HLA in healthy donors. Assay: immunoSEQ multiplex PCR; the TCRdb copy retains only in-frame clones and omits some. Of some 120,000 clones in the sample, about 90% are singletons; the top ten hold roughly 2%. Sequencing was done on a sample of PBMCs. The receptors derive from a woman aged 18-29 years in good health and CMV-seronegative.

The V and J genes are TRBV6-5 and TRBJ2-2; 9 positions match TRBD1. Germline V CDR1 and CDR2: MNHEY, SVGAGI. With V trimmed by 6 bases and J by 5 bases, 7 bases remained unmatched. This CDR3 region has 15 residues. CDR3 nucleotide sequence: TGTGCCAGCAGATCCGGGACAGGGATAACCGGGGAGCTGTTTTTT. This translates into CASRSGTGITGELFF.

The V gene is TRBV12-5, the J gene TRBJ1-1; no firm D call. This CDR3 comprises 15 residues. Germline CDR1 and CDR2: LGHNT and FRNRAP. Trimming took 6 bases from V and 4 from J, leaving 18 bases between them. The CDR3 DNA sequence: TGTGCTAGTGGAACCGTATCGGGAGGTGTCACTGAAGCTTTCTTT. Protein product: CASGTVSGGVTEAFF.

The genes are TRBV7-3 and TRBJ2-7; a possible D gene is TRBD1 (5 bases). This CDR3 has 14 amino acids. CDR1 and CDR2 (germline): SGHTA, FQGTGA. The V end was cut by 5 bases, the J end by 5 bases, with 16 bases between. The CDR3 sequence: CASSPNLQANEQYF. The CDR3 DNA reads TGTGCCAGCAGCCCTAATTTACAGGCTAACGAGCAGTACTTC. Filled out from reference TRBV7-3 and TRBJ2-7, the complete variable domain reads GAGVSQTPSNKVTEKGKYVELRCDPISGHTALYWYRQSLGQGPEFLIYFQGTGAADDSGLPNDRFFAVRPEGSVSTLKIQRTERGDSAVYLCASSPNLQANEQYFGPGTRLTVT.

V gene TRBV10-1 combines with J gene TRBJ2-2; 8 bases match TRBD1. The CDR3 runs 14 residues. The V gene's germline CDR1 is WNHNN and CDR2 SYGVQD (reference sequence). The trim removed 0 bases at V and 6 bases at J, leaving 0 bases unmatched. The CDR3 DNA follows: TGCGCCAGCAGTGAGTCGACAGGGGCCGGGGAGCTGTTTTTT. Translating gives CASSESTGAGELFF.

V and J are TRBV30 and TRBJ1-4, with unresolved D. Germline CDR1 GTSNPN, CDR2 SVGIG (reference sequence). V was clipped by 1 base and J by 4 bases, with 4 bases between them. The CDR3 totals 12 residues. The CDR3 reads CAWSAFNEKLFF. CDR3 sequence (DNA): TGTGCCTGGAGTGCTTTTAATGAAAAACTGTTTTTT.

J is TRBJ1-2 and V is TRBV6-4; the D gene is possibly TRBD1 (6 bases). In germline, CDR1 is MRHNA, CDR2 SNTAGT. There are 14 residues in the CDR3. Trimming removed 4 bases at V and 4 bases at J, with 13 bases between. The CDR3 coding sequence is TGTGCCAGCAGTGCGCGGGAGACAGGCTATGGCTACACCTTC. This encodes CASSARETGYGYTF.

The V call is TRBV6-5, the J call TRBJ2-7; 10 nucleotides agree with TRBD1. Per the germline V gene, CDR1 is MNHEY and CDR2 is SVGAGI. This CDR3 is 14 amino acids long. J was trimmed by 4 bases and V by 5 bases; bases with no gene match: 5. The CDR3 here is CASSDRGLNYEQYF. In DNA form, the CDR3 reads TGTGCCAGCAGTGACAGGGGGCTTAATTACGAGCAGTACTTC.

The V gene is TRBV2, the J gene TRBJ1-1; 10 bases align to TRBD1. With V trimmed by 9 bases and J by 4 bases, 5 bases remained unmatched. The CDR3 is 13 residues long. CDR1 is SNHLY and CDR2 is FYNNEI in the germline V gene. The CDR3 loop reads CASDRGRATEAFF. The CDR3 DNA is TGTGCCAGTGACAGGGGGCGGGCCACTGAAGCTTTCTTT.

This chain links TRBV30 with TRBJ2-5, with TRBD1 as a possible D gene (7 bases). Trimming left V 3 bases short and J 1 base short, with 15 bases between. Germline assignment: CDR1 GTSNPN and CDR2 SVGIG (reference sequence). The CDR3 has 15 amino acids. CDR3 sequence (DNA): TGTGCCTGGAGCACTAGGAGGGGGCCCCAAGAGACCCAGTACTTC. This gives the protein CAWSTRRGPQETQYF. The variable domain in full, completed from reference TRBV30 and TRBJ2-5, reads SQTIHQWPATLVQPVGSPLSLECTVEGTSNPNLYWYRQAAGRGLQLLFYSVGIGQISSEVPQNLSASRPQDRQFILSSKKLLLSDSGFYLCAWSTRRGPQETQYFGPGTRLLVL.

The chain couples TRBV5-4 to TRBJ2-1; the match to TRBD2 covers 10 bases. Germline assignment: CDR1 SGHNT and CDR2 YYREEE (reference sequence). The CDR3 length is 18 residues. Trimming removed 2 bases from V and 0 bases from J; junction bases left unmatched: 8. The CDR3 DNA follows: TGTGCCAGCAGCTTAAAATACTTAGCGGGAGGCTCCTACAATGAGCAGTTCTTC. Translation gives CASSLKYLAGGSYNEQFF.

This chain joins TRBV19 and TRBJ1-1; D is undetermined. This CDR3 has 14 residues. Germline V gene sequence: CDR1 LNHDA, CDR2 SQIVND (reference sequence). V was trimmed by 6 bases and J by 3 bases, leaving 14 bases between them. CDR3 sequence reads: CASRNWATDTEAFF. The DNA of the CDR3 is TGTGCCAGTAGGAATTGGGCGACGGACACTGAAGCTTTCTTT. Combining the CDR3 with reference TRBV19 and TRBJ1-1 gives the whole variable domain DGGITQSPKYLFRKEGQNVTLSCEQNLNHDAMYWYRQDPGQGLRLIYYSQIVNDFQKGDIAEGYSVSREKKESFPLTVTSAQKNPTAFYLCASRNWATDTEAFFGQGTRLTVV.

V and J are TRBV4-2 and TRBJ2-3; 9 bases are a match to TRBD2. CDR3 length equals 17 residues. With 2 bases clipped from V and 4 bases from J, the junction kept 10 bases outside the gene matches. Germline CDR1 LGHNA, CDR2 YNFKEQ. As DNA, the CDR3 is TGTGCCAGCAGCCAATTGCTCGCGGGGGGGGCCCCAGATACGCAGTATTTT. Its translation: CASSQLLAGGAPDTQYF.

The V and J genes are TRBV29-1 and TRBJ2-5; TRBD2 is a possible D gene (5 bases). Trimming removed 6 bases from V and 5 bases from J, with 10 bases in between. This CDR3 comprises 11 residues. Germline CDR1 reads SQVTM; CDR2 reads ANQGSEA. The CDR3 sequence is CSVGEGETQYF. In nucleotides, the CDR3 is TGCAGCGTCGGGGAAGGGGAGACCCAGTACTTC.

V and J are TRBV18 and TRBJ2-1; 7 bases fit TRBD2. In germline, CDR1 is KGHSH, CDR2 LQKENI. The CDR3 runs 16 residues. The junction had 2 bases not matched to a gene; V was cut back by 0 bases and J by 0 bases. CDR3 amino acids: CASSPPGGSSYNEQFF. In nucleotides, the CDR3 is TGTGCCAGCTCACCACCCGGCGGGAGCTCCTACAATGAGCAGTTCTTC.

This chain links TRBV7-9 with TRBJ1-1; D call uncertain. The CDR3 loop spans 13 amino acids. Looked up from germline, CDR1 is SEHNR and CDR2 is FQNEAQ (reference sequence). The V end lost 1 base, the J end lost 7 bases, and 10 bases lay between the germline ends. The CDR3 is CASSLEQHSEAFF. In DNA, the CDR3 is TGTGCCAGCAGCTTAGAACAGCACAGTGAAGCTTTCTTT.

The chain couples TRBV7-2 to TRBJ2-1, with a weak D call TRBD1 (5 bases). V was clipped by 1 base and J by 9 bases, with 13 bases between them. This CDR3 region has 14 residues. Germline loops: CDR1 SGHTA, CDR2 FQGNSA. CDR3 nucleotides: TGTGCCAGCAGCTTAGACAGGTGGGCCGGTGAGCAGTTCTTC. It yields the protein CASSLDRWAGEQFF. Together with reference TRBV7-2 and TRBJ2-1, the CDR3 gives the full variable domain: GAGVSQSPSNKVTEKGKDVELRCDPISGHTALYWYRQSLGQGLEFLIYFQGNSAPDKSGLPSDRFSAERTGGSVSTLTIQRTQQEDSAVYLCASSLDRWAGEQFFGPGTRLTVL.

The rearrangement joins TRBV28 to TRBJ2-7, with 7 positions matching TRBD2. This CDR3 contains 17 residues. Germline lookup yields CDR1 MDHEN and CDR2 SYDVKM. With V trimmed by 4 bases and J by 1 base, 13 bases remained unmatched. The CDR3: CASSYPVGLKNSYEQYF. In nucleotides, the CDR3 is TGTGCCAGCAGTTACCCCGTGGGACTAAAAAATTCCTACGAGCAGTACTTC.

The chain recombines TRBV13 with TRBJ2-7, with 12 bases aligning to TRBD2. Germline trimming cut 1 base from V and 5 bases from J; bases unmatched to any gene: 6. CDR1 and CDR2 from the germline V gene are PRHDT and FYEKMQ (reference sequence). CDR3 length equals 16 residues. CDR3 loop: CASSLAASGRDNEQYF. CDR3 bases: TGTGCCAGCAGCTTAGCGGCTAGCGGGAGGGATAACGAGCAGTACTTC.

The chain combines TRBV4-1 with TRBJ1-2; D ambiguous. Germline CDR1 reads MGHRA; CDR2 reads YSYEKL. CDR3 length: 15 residues. The V end lost 0 bases, the J end lost 2 bases, and 10 bases lay between the germline ends. The CDR3 DNA sequence: TGCGCCAGCAGCCAAGAAGGCCAGGCCAACTATGGCTACACCTTC. Protein: CASSQEGQANYGYTF.

The V and J genes are TRBV28 and TRBJ1-6, with D possibly being TRBD1 (5 bases). Germline V gives CDR1 MDHEN, CDR2 SYDVKM. The CDR3 spans 14 residues. V lost 5 bases and J lost 6, with 11 bases in between. CDR3 coding DNA: TGTGCCAGCAGTGGGGGGACTACTAATTCACCCCTCCACTTT. Amino acids: CASSGGTTNSPLHF.

The J gene is TRBJ2-3, the V gene TRBV5-1, with 7 nucleotides matching TRBD2. V gave up 3 bases and J gave up 0 bases; unmatched junction bases: 7. The CDR3 runs to 16 residues. Germline assignment: CDR1 SGHRS and CDR2 YFSETQ. DNA for the CDR3: TGCGCCAGCAGCTACGTAGCGGGTACTAGCACAGATACGCAGTATTTT. This sequence encodes CASSYVAGTSTDTQYF.

V usage is TRBV5-1 and J usage is TRBJ1-1; D gene unclear. V gave up 0 bases and J gave up 0 bases, with 9 bases separating them. Germline V gene lookup returns CDR1 SGHRS and CDR2 YFSETQ. The CDR3 length is 15 residues. CDR3 region: CASSLATSMNTEAFF. The CDR3 DNA reads TGCGCCAGCAGCTTGGCGACATCAATGAACACTGAAGCTTTCTTT. Looking up the rest from reference TRBV5-1 and TRBJ1-1 gives the full variable domain: KAGVTQTPRYLIKTRGQQVTLSCSPISGHRSVSWYQQTPGQGLQFLFEYFSETQRNKGNFPGRFSGRQFSNSRSEMNVSTLELGDSALYLCASSLATSMNTEAFFGQGTRLTVV.

This chain connects TRBV5-6 to TRBJ2-5; the match to TRBD1 covers 10 bases. The V gene end was trimmed by 1 base and the J gene end by 0 bases; junction bases not matched to a gene: 3. CDR1 SGHDT and CDR2 YYEEEE come from the germline V gene. CDR3 length: 16 residues. CDR3 amino acids: CASSLYGTGDQETQYF. CDR3 in DNA: TGTGCCAGCAGCTTGTACGGGACAGGGGACCAAGAGACCCAGTACTTC.

The chain links TRBV5-5 to TRBJ1-2; D gene unclear. Germline assignment: CDR1 SGHKS and CDR2 YYEKEE (reference sequence). The length of the CDR3 is 13 residues. The germline V and J ends were trimmed by 1 base and 3 bases, with 7 bases remaining between them. The CDR3 sequence: CASSLNGDYGYTF. The CDR3 region has the DNA TGTGCCAGCAGCTTGAACGGAGACTATGGCTACACCTTC.

This clone was observed many times. The chain uses TRBV7-9 and TRBJ2-7; 7 bases map to TRBD1. CDR3 length equals 15 residues. Losses at the gene ends were 4 bases for V and 6 bases for J; bases not matched to a gene: 12. CDR1 is SEHNR and CDR2 is FQNEAQ in the germline V gene (reference sequence). DNA for the CDR3: TGTGCCAGCAGCTCAACAGGGGAATCCCCTATCGAGCAGTACTTC. Protein product: CASSSTGESPIEQYF.

This clone was recorded a few times. This sequence joins TRBV25-1 and TRBJ1-5; D is perhaps TRBD1 (5 bases). Between the trimmed V and J ends, which lost 6 bases and 4 bases, there was a span of 10 bases. This CDR3 spans 13 amino acids. The V gene's germline CDR1 is MGHDK and CDR2 SYGVNS. CDR3 protein: CASRGGTNQPQHF. The CDR3 DNA reads TGTGCCAGCAGGGGGGGAACTAATCAGCCCCAGCATTTT.

The chain links TRBV5-1 to TRBJ1-1; D unclear. Per the germline V gene, CDR1 is SGHRS and CDR2 is YFSETQ. V gave up 1 base and J gave up 5 bases, with 9 bases separating them. The CDR3 loop spans 13 amino acids. The CDR3 here is CASSLFPGTEAFF. In DNA, the CDR3 is TGCGCCAGCAGCTTGTTTCCAGGAACTGAAGCTTTCTTT.

The table lists this clone with a few counts. This chain uses TRBV25-1 with TRBJ1-6; the D is unclear. CDR3 size: 12 residues. Germline lookup yields CDR1 MGHDK and CDR2 SYGVNS. Trimming pared 3 bases from V and 8 bases from J, leaving 5 bases between. CDR3 sequence reads: CASSDRYSPLHF. The CDR3 DNA is TGTGCCAGCAGTGACAGGTATTCACCCCTCCACTTT.

The rearrangement uses TRBV11-2 and TRBJ2-1; 11 nucleotides align to TRBD2. Germline V lookup: CDR1 SGHAT, CDR2 FQNNGV. V was clipped by 4 bases and J by 6 bases; unmatched bases: 8. This CDR3 is 16 amino acids long. This chain's CDR3 is CASSSISGRGRNEQFF. For the CDR3, the DNA is TGTGCCAGCAGCTCGATTAGCGGGAGGGGACGCAATGAGCAGTTCTTC.